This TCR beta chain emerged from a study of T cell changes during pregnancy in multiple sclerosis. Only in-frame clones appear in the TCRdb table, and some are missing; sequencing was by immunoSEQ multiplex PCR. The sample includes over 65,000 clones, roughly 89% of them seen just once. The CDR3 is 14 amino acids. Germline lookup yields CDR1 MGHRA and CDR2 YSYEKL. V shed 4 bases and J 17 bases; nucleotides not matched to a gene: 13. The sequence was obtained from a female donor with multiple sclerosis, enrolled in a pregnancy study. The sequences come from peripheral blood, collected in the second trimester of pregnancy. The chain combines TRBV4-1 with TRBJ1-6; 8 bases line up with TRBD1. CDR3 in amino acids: CASSREGQARSVHF. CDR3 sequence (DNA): TGCGCCAGCAGCCGAGAGGGACAGGCACGTTCTGTCCACTTT.